What follows are 18 T cell receptor beta chains derived from one specimen sequenced in a study of T-cell reconstitution after alpha-beta-depleted transplantation in children. A TCRbeta library incorporating unique molecular identifiers was prepared. Via MiXCR, TCRdb re-called the PCR reads, giving one row per CDR3 protein. This table has some 200,000 distinct CDR3 sequences, approximately 8.4% appearing once. Sample: PBMCs, mostly from graft donor cells, taken 360 days after TCRalphabeta/CD19-depleted stem cell transplant. The receptors here all came from a male patient between 2 and 10 years old who had a stem cell transplant for acute myeloid leukemia, so the T cells may come from the graft donor.

This clonotype came up a few times. The CDR3 DNA reads as TGCGCCAGCAGCTTGGAGGGGGATGTGACAGATACGCAGTATTTT. Translation: CASSLEGDVTDTQYF. This sequence joins TRBV5-1 and TRBJ2-3; TRBD1 might be the D (6 bases). Between the trimmed V and J ends, which lost 0 bases and 3 bases, there was a span of 11 bases. The CDR3 runs to 15 residues. The germline CDR1 and CDR2 sequences are SGHRS and YFSETQ.

The chain employs TRBV12-3 or TRBV12-4 and TRBJ2-1, with D unresolved. Trimming cost V 7 bases and J 0 bases, with 22 bases left between them. This CDR3 is 18 amino acids long. CDR3 sequence (DNA): TGTGCCAGCACCCCCCCTCCGTTTAGCAGCCACTCCTACAATGAGCAGTTCTTC. This codes for CASTPPPFSSHSYNEQFF.

Many counts were recorded for this clonotype. This chain joins TRBV5-1 and TRBJ2-7; D gene unclear. Trimming removed 9 bases from V and 4 bases from J, with 26 bases in between. Germline loops: CDR1 SGHRS, CDR2 YFSETQ. The CDR3 is 16 amino acids. For the CDR3, the DNA is TGCGCCACCCTCCAGTACCCATCCCTGTGGTTTTACGAGCAGTACGTC. This sequence encodes CATLQYPSLWFYEQYV.

This clonotype occurred a few times. V gene TRBV29-1 combines with J gene TRBJ2-2; 9 bases are a match to TRBD1. This CDR3 is built from 14 residues. V lost 3 bases, J lost 6 bases, and 5 bases stayed unmatched. Germline loops: CDR1 SQVTM, CDR2 ANQGSEA. The CDR3 spells CSVEDRGDPGELFF. As DNA, the CDR3 is TGCAGCGTTGAGGACAGGGGTGATCCCGGGGAGCTGTTTTTT.

This clonotype has ten or more counts. The V gene is TRBV15, the J gene TRBJ1-1; D call uncertain. The CDR3 contains 14 residues. Germline V gene lookup returns CDR1 LNHNV and CDR2 YYDKDF (reference sequence). V lost 0 bases, J lost 5 bases, and 10 bases lay in between. The CDR3 loop is CATSRDPRRTEAFF. Written as DNA, the CDR3 is TGTGCCACCAGCAGAGACCCGAGAAGGACTGAAGCTTTCTTT.

This clonotype occurred many times. The rearrangement joins TRBV20-1 to TRBJ2-3; D remains unclear. Trimming took off 3 bases at V and 2 bases at J, with 6 bases between the two ends. Germline lookup yields CDR1 DFQATT and CDR2 SNEGSKA (reference sequence). This CDR3 comprises 12 residues. In DNA form, the CDR3 reads TGCAGTGCTAGGAAAGTCACAGATACGCAGTATTTT. This sequence encodes CSARKVTDTQYF.

This clonotype was seen a handful of times. The V and J genes are TRBV4-2 and TRBJ1-1; D not certain. The V gene's germline CDR1 is LGHNA and CDR2 YNFKEQ. V dropped 3 bases and J dropped 0 bases, with 5 bases sitting between them. CDR3 length: 13 amino acids. The CDR3 coding sequence is TGTGCCAGCAGCCAGTACATGAACACTGAAGCTTTCTTT. Translating gives CASSQYMNTEAFF.

This clonotype was observed many times. The chain employs TRBV29-1 and TRBJ2-1; D might be TRBD1 (5 bases). Trimming removed 1 base at V and 7 bases at J, with 20 bases between. The CDR3 has 16 amino acids. The germline CDR1 and CDR2 sequences are SQVTM and ANQGSEA. The CDR3 nucleotides are TGCAGCGTTGAAGTCCTTTTGTGGGAAAGGGGTAATGAGCAGTTCTTC. Amino acid sequence: CSVEVLLWERGNEQFF.

V is TRBV7-9 and J is TRBJ2-7; 7 nucleotides agree with TRBD1. With V trimmed by 5 bases and J by 3 bases, 7 bases remained unmatched. Germline loops: CDR1 SEHNR, CDR2 FQNEAQ (reference sequence). The CDR3 sequence is 14 residues long. The CDR3 is CASSLAGGIYEQYF. The DNA of the CDR3 is TGTGCCAGCAGCCTCGCAGGGGGAATCTACGAGCAGTACTTC.

This chain uses TRBV7-8 with TRBJ2-5, with D perhaps matching TRBD1 (6 bases). Trimming shortened V by 6 bases and J by 1 base, and 18 bases separated the two germline ends. The length of the CDR3 is 16 residues. The germline V gene encodes CDR1 SGHVS and CDR2 FQNEAQ. The CDR3 spells CASRGAVAISQETQYF. In nucleotides, the CDR3 is TGTGCCAGCAGGGGGGCGGTAGCGATCTCCCAAGAGACCCAGTACTTC. The full variable domain, rest sourced from reference TRBV7-8 and TRBJ2-5, is GAGVSQSPRYKVAKRGQDVALRCDPISGHVSLFWYQQALGQGPEFLTYFQNEAQLDKSGLPSDRFFAERPEGSVSTLKIQRTQQEDSAVYLCASRGAVAISQETQYFGPGTRLLVL.

The J gene is TRBJ2-7, the V gene TRBV11-3; 9 nucleotides align to TRBD1. This CDR3 region has 16 residues. From germline, CDR1 is SGHNT and CDR2 YENEEA. V trimming: 0 bases; J trimming: 3 bases; junction bases outside the gene matches: 6. CDR3 amino acids: CASSLDDRGGLYEQYF. For the CDR3, the DNA is TGTGCCAGCAGCTTAGACGACAGGGGGGGACTCTACGAGCAGTACTTC.

This clonotype was observed a few times. Relative to the germline gene, one junction end is altered; a read error may explain this. The rearrangement links TRBV18 to TRBJ1-2, with D unclear. CDR3 size: 11 residues. Germline-derived CDR1 and CDR2 are KGHSH and LQKENI. The CDR3 here is CASSLKDLTFF. The DNA of the CDR3 is TGTGCCAGCTCACTAAAGGACCTCACCTTCTTC.

The chain is built from TRBV6-5 and TRBJ2-3; no firm D call. This CDR3 is 15 amino acids long. The germline gives CDR1 MNHEY, CDR2 SVGAGI. The germline V and J ends were trimmed by 0 bases and 2 bases, with 9 bases remaining between them. In DNA form, the CDR3 reads TGTGCCAGCAGTTACTCAGGGCCTGTCACAGATACGCAGTATTTT. Translated: CASSYSGPVTDTQYF.

In regard to this clonotype: A read error may be the cause here, since a much bigger clone is one base away. The rearrangement joins TRBV29-1 to TRBJ2-1; 12 positions agree with TRBD2. The CDR3 is 13 amino acids. Germline CDR1 SQVTM, CDR2 ANQGSEA. Losses at the gene ends were 8 bases for V and 8 bases for J; bases not matched to a gene: 7. The CDR3 DNA follows: TGCAGCCGCCGACTAGCGGGAGCCGATGAGCAGTTCTTC. This encodes CSRRLAGADEQFF.

This clonotype was found many times. The chain joins TRBV18 to TRBJ2-7; 8 bases are shared with TRBD1. Trimming at V came to 1 base and at J to 2 bases, leaving 4 bases not matched to a gene. There are 15 residues in the CDR3. From germline, CDR1 is KGHSH and CDR2 LQKENI. The CDR3 reads CASSPRDRITYEQYF. The CDR3 coding sequence is TGTGCCAGCTCACCACGGGACAGGATAACCTACGAGCAGTACTTC. The variable domain in full, completed from reference TRBV18 and TRBJ2-7, reads NAGVMQNPRHLVRRRGQEARLRCSPMKGHSHVYWYRQLPEEGLKFMVYLQKENIIDESGMPKERFSAEFPKEGPSILRIQQVVRGDSAAYFCASSPRDRITYEQYFGPGTRLTVT.

The gene calls are TRBV29-1 and TRBJ2-7; 13 bases match TRBD2. The length of the CDR3 is 17 residues. V dropped 5 bases and J dropped 2; count of bases not matched to a gene: 12. Germline lookup yields CDR1 SQVTM and CDR2 ANQGSEA. DNA for the CDR3: TGCAGCGTTTCCCGACTAGCGGGAGGATCTCTTGCCTACGAGCAGTACTTC. Translation: CSVSRLAGGSLAYEQYF.

The chain links TRBV6-1 to TRBJ2-3, with D possibly being TRBD2 (5 bases). The CDR3 runs to 15 residues. CDR1 is MNHNS, CDR2 SASEGT, per germline. The V and J ends lost 6 bases and 4 bases respectively, with 17 bases between them. CDR3 loop: CASRRPRERADTQYF. CDR3 bases: TGTGCCAGCAGAAGGCCTAGGGAGAGGGCAGATACGCAGTATTTT.

This clonotype was detected a few times. The chain couples TRBV21-1 to TRBJ2-5; whether TRBD1, the table's D call, matches the DNA was not checked. TRBV21-1 is shown as a pseudogene. The CDR3 contains 16 residues. In nucleotides, the CDR3 is TGTGCCAGCAGCAAGCCGGGACCCCCGCACCAAGAGACCCAGTACTTC. Translated, it gives CASSKPGPPHQETQYF.